Presented here are 17 T cell receptor beta chains from one specimen sequenced in a study of OX40 agonist ivuxolimab in advanced cancers. Generated by immunoSEQ multiplex PCR, the TCRdb table keeps only in-frame clones and is missing some. The sample yields tens of thousands of clones, around nine tenths seen once. Sequencing was performed on CD4+ or CD8+ T cells sorted from blood, taken in a trial of the OX40 agonist ivuxolimab. These receptors came from an adult with an advanced solid tumor such as melanoma, head and neck, liver or kidney cancer.

V usage is TRBV11-2 and J usage is TRBJ2-7; 8 nucleotides align to TRBD2. This CDR3 is built from 15 residues. The trim removed 5 bases at V and 3 bases at J, leaving 9 bases unmatched. Per the germline V gene, CDR1 is SGHAT and CDR2 is FQNNGV. The CDR3 sequence: CASSPSGTRHYEQYF. CDR3 bases: TGTGCCAGCAGCCCCTCCGGGACTAGGCACTACGAGCAGTACTTC.

The V gene is TRBV25-1, the J gene TRBJ1-2, with 10 bases identical to TRBD1. In germline, CDR1 is MGHDK, CDR2 SYGVNS. This CDR3 is built from 15 residues. With 6 bases clipped from V and 7 bases from J, the junction kept 11 bases outside the gene matches. This CDR3 reads CASRAETGGVGGYTF. The DNA of the CDR3 is TGTGCCAGCAGGGCAGAGACAGGGGGCGTCGGTGGCTACACCTTC.

This clone was seen a single time. DNA for the CDR3: TGTGCCAGCAGCCAAGATAAGGGGACGCCGCAGTACTTC. Translation: CASSQDKGTPQYF. The V gene is TRBV14, the J gene TRBJ2-7; D tentatively fits TRBD1 or TRBD2 (5 bases each). The CDR3 has 13 amino acids. Germline loops: CDR1 SGHDN, CDR2 FVKESK. Deletions cut 0 bases from V and 9 bases from J, with 12 bases between.

The chain uses TRBV6-6 and TRBJ1-5; D is uncertain. Germline CDR1 reads MNHNY; CDR2 reads SVGAGI (reference sequence). The CDR3 loop spans 12 amino acids. V lost 5 bases, J lost 4 bases, and 6 bases lay in between. Here the CDR3 DNA reads TGTGCCAGCAGTCCCCCGAATCAGCCCCAGCATTTT. Translation gives CASSPPNQPQHF.

The CDR3 sequence: CASRTGNQPQHF. The DNA of the CDR3 is TGTGCCAGCAGAACGGGCAATCAGCCCCAGCATTTT. The chain has TRBV6-5 and TRBJ1-5, with D uncertain. V was cut by 6 bases and J by 2 bases, with 5 bases left in between. Per the germline V gene, CDR1 is MNHEY and CDR2 is SVGAGI. The CDR3 has 12 amino acids.

The chain has TRBV29-1 and TRBJ2-1; TRBD1 matches 8 bases. This CDR3 has 14 amino acids. The V gene end was trimmed by 6 bases and the J gene end by 3 bases; junction bases not matched to a gene: 7. Looked up from germline, CDR1 is SQVTM and CDR2 is ANQGSEA. In nucleotides, the CDR3 is TGCAGCGTATCCGGACAGGGTAACTACAATGAGCAGTTCTTC. Protein: CSVSGQGNYNEQFF.

The V and J genes are TRBV28 and TRBJ2-2, with 11 bases aligning to TRBD2. CDR3 length: 17 residues. The germline CDR1 and CDR2 sequences are MDHEN and SYDVKM. After removal of 3 bases from V and 2 bases from J, the junction contained 5 bases not matched to a gene. The CDR3 sequence: CASSFGTSGLNTGELFF. The DNA of the CDR3 is TGTGCCAGCAGTTTCGGGACTAGCGGACTCAACACCGGGGAGCTGTTTTTT. The entire variable domain, with the rest obtained from reference TRBV28 and TRBJ2-2, is as follows: DVKVTQSSRYLVKRTGEKVFLECVQDMDHENMFWYRQDPGLGLRLIYFSYDVKMKEKGDIPEGYSVSREKKERFSLILESASTNQTSMYLCASSFGTSGLNTGELFFGEGSRLTVL.

This clone was counted a few times. The chain is built from TRBV19 and TRBJ1-1, with TRBD1 as a possible D gene (6 bases). The germline V gene has CDR1 LNHDA and CDR2 SQIVND (reference sequence). The CDR3 runs to 14 residues. Deletions cut 5 bases from V and 5 bases from J, with 15 bases between. CDR3 sequence (DNA): TGTGCCAGTAGTCCGTTACAGAGGGGGACTGAAGCTTTCTTT. Residues: CASSPLQRGTEAFF.

The chain recombines TRBV5-3 with TRBJ1-3; TRBD1 might be the D (5 bases). TRBV5-3 is marked as an open reading frame, function uncertain. V was pared by 4 bases and J by 0 bases, with 17 bases between. The CDR3 is 17 residues long. The CDR3 loop reads CARSLPRQPVSGNTIYF. CDR3 bases: TGTGCCAGAAGCCTGCCGAGACAGCCCGTCTCTGGAAACACCATATATTTT.

The genes are TRBV25-1 and TRBJ2-5, with TRBD1 as a possible D gene (5 bases). V shed 3 bases and J shed 2 bases, with 13 bases lying between them. In germline, CDR1 is MGHDK, CDR2 SYGVNS. The CDR3 consists of 15 residues. In nucleotides, the CDR3 is TGTGCCAGCAGTGAGGGCAGTAGGGGTCAAGAGACCCAGTACTTC. Its protein product is CASSEGSRGQETQYF.

This clone was observed a handful of times. V is TRBV7-9 and J is TRBJ2-1; no clear D gene. The CDR3 totals 11 residues. V lost 5 bases and J 6 bases, leaving 5 bases between the germline ends. Germline values: CDR1 SEHNR, CDR2 FQNEAQ (reference sequence). The CDR3 region is CASSLPNEQFF. In DNA, the CDR3 is TGTGCCAGCAGCCTTCCCAATGAGCAGTTCTTC.

The chain uses TRBV6-6 and TRBJ1-3, with 7 bases aligning to TRBD1. V lost 5 bases, J lost 3 bases, and 7 bases stayed unmatched. Looked up from germline, CDR1 is MNHNY and CDR2 is SVGAGI (reference sequence). The CDR3 is made up of 15 amino acids. The CDR3 here is CASSNNRGGGNTIYF. DNA for the CDR3: TGTGCCAGCAGTAACAACAGGGGTGGTGGAAACACCATATATTTT.

In its sample, this clone was seen a few times. V is TRBV7-3 and J is TRBJ1-1; no clear D gene. This CDR3 has 13 residues. Trimming took 2 bases from V and 1 from J, leaving 5 bases between them. Germline-derived CDR1 and CDR2 are SGHTA and FQGTGA. The CDR3 DNA follows: TGTGCCAGCAGCTTAGGGGAGAACACTGAAGCTTTCTTT. Its protein product is CASSLGENTEAFF.

The chain joins TRBV7-2 to TRBJ2-3; the match to TRBD2 covers 7 bases. The CDR3 loop spans 13 amino acids. The germline CDR1 and CDR2 sequences are SGHTA and FQGNSA. With V trimmed by 5 bases and J by 7 bases, 6 bases remained unmatched. CDR3 residues: CASSPERGNTQYF. The CDR3 nucleotides are TGTGCCAGCAGCCCAGAGCGGGGAAATACGCAGTATTTT.

This chain joins TRBV7-6 and TRBJ2-3, with 10 bases that match TRBD2. V lost 4 bases and J lost 7; bases outside the gene matches: 8. Germline values: CDR1 SGHVS, CDR2 FNYEAQ. This CDR3 has 15 residues. The CDR3 nucleotides are TGTGCCAGCAGCTCCCTAGCGGGAGAGGTATATACGCAGTATTTT. Its translation is CASSSLAGEVYTQYF. Using reference TRBV7-6 and TRBJ2-3 for the parts outside the CDR3, the full variable domain is GAGVSQSPRYKVTKRGQDVALRCDPISGHVSLYWYRQALGQGPEFLTYFNYEAQQDKSGLPNDRFSAERPEGSISTLTIQRTEQRDSAMYRCASSSLAGEVYTQYFGPGTRLTVL.

The genes are TRBV5-1 and TRBJ1-4; 7 bases align to TRBD1. CDR1 and CDR2 (germline): SGHRS, YFSETQ. The J segment lost 6 bases and the V segment lost 6 bases, leaving 8 bases of the junction unmatched. The CDR3 totals 14 residues. The CDR3 spells CASKMTGQDEKLFF. Here the CDR3 DNA reads TGCGCCAGCAAGATGACAGGGCAGGATGAAAAACTGTTTTTT.

CDR3 residues: CASSILGEPVNIQYF. CDR3 in DNA: TGTGCCAGTAGTATACTGGGAGAGCCGGTAAACATTCAGTACTTC. The chain recombines TRBV19 with TRBJ2-4; the D gene is possibly TRBD2 (5 bases). The CDR3 totals 15 residues. Trimming cost V 2 bases and J 6 bases, with 14 bases left between them. The germline gives CDR1 LNHDA, CDR2 SQIVND (reference sequence).